This TCR beta chain originates from a study of response to subunit inactivated influenza vaccine. General study results and limits: The authors offered the suggestion that each seasonal influenza vaccination recruits few new T cells.

TCRdb itself ran the RT-PCR reads through MiXCR, one entry per CDR3 protein. The sample gives 860,000 or so distinct CDR3 sequences, around 20% of which show up once; around 9.6% is in the top ten. Comment on this clonotype: As yet, its antigen is unknown.

The V and J ends lost 5 bases and 2 bases respectively, with 17 bases between them. This CDR3 region has 15 residues. The germline gives CDR1 SGHRS, CDR2 YFSETQ. V and J are TRBV5-1 and TRBJ2-7; D may be TRBD1 (6 bases). The TCR was taken from a man in his forties or fifties who received an inactivated influenza vaccine. The starting material was PBMCs from blood, obtained 4 to 6 days after vaccination. The CDR3 reads CASSLVRGGTYEQYF. The CDR3 nucleotides are TGCGCCAGCAGTTTAGTCAGGGGTGGAACCTACGAGCAGTACTTC.